These 7 T cell receptor beta chains originate from one sample sequenced in a study of shared clonotypes between healthy human individuals. TCRdb's copy holds only in-frame clones and misses some; the assay was immunoSEQ multiplex PCR. The table has 2 million to 2.5 million clones, almost 96% seen once. Specimen: naive CD4+ T cells sorted from blood. Subset defined: CD45RA+ positively selected. Source of these receptors: a young man in good health.

The rearrangement uses TRBV10-3 and TRBJ1-3; D remains unclear. This CDR3 has 13 residues. V was clipped by 8 bases and J by 8 bases, with 16 bases between them. Germline V lookup: CDR1 ENHRY, CDR2 SYGVKD. The CDR3 reads CAIQHGSVDTIYF. The CDR3 DNA sequence: TGTGCCATCCAACATGGAAGCGTGGACACCATATATTTT.

The chain joins TRBV11-2 to TRBJ2-3; D unresolved. Germline lookup yields CDR1 SGHAT and CDR2 FQNNGV. This CDR3 comprises 15 residues. The V and J ends lost 1 base and 2 bases respectively, with 10 bases between them. The CDR3 spells CASSLVARSTDTQYF. The CDR3, as DNA: TGTGCCAGCAGCTTAGTAGCAAGATCCACAGATACGCAGTATTTT.

The V call is TRBV6-5, the J call TRBJ1-2; D is ambiguous. There are 15 residues in the CDR3. Germline-derived CDR1 and CDR2 are MNHEY and SVGAGI. V lost 3 bases and J lost 7, with 18 bases in between. In DNA, the CDR3 is TGTGCCAGCAGTTATCTCTCAGGCGGGGAGGCTGGCTACACCTTC. Translating it yields CASSYLSGGEAGYTF.

On this clone: The identical CDR3 is also encoded by other nucleotide sequences in the sample. This sequence joins TRBV10-3 and TRBJ2-7; D call uncertain. Trimming took 4 bases from V and 4 from J, leaving 8 bases between them. The length of the CDR3 is 12 residues. Germline CDR1 is ENHRY and CDR2 is SYGVKD. The CDR3 sequence: CAISGASYEQYF. The DNA of the CDR3 is TGTGCCATCAGTGGGGCTAGTTACGAGCAGTACTTC.

V usage is TRBV2 and J usage is TRBJ2-3, with a tentative D call TRBD1 (5 bases). Germline V gene lookup returns CDR1 SNHLY and CDR2 FYNNEI. Trimming removed 7 bases from V and 8 bases from J, with 13 bases in between. This CDR3 contains 12 residues. CDR3 DNA sequence: TGTGCCAGCATCCAACAGGAAATTACGCAGTATTTT. This encodes CASIQQEITQYF.

The chain links TRBV6-5 to TRBJ2-7; 7 positions match TRBD1. Germline loops: CDR1 MNHEY, CDR2 SVGAGI. The J segment lost 4 bases and the V segment lost 7 bases, leaving 13 bases of the junction unmatched. There are 15 residues in the CDR3. CDR3 nucleotides: TGTGCCAGCACCACGGGTGGGGGACAGAGATACGAGCAGTACTTC. This sequence encodes CASTTGGGQRYEQYF.

The V and J genes are TRBV4-1 and TRBJ1-2; the match to TRBD1 covers 9 bases. The germline CDR1 and CDR2 sequences are MGHRA and YSYEKL. This CDR3 spans 15 amino acids. Unmatched junction bases numbered 3, after V lost 2 bases and J lost 2 bases. CDR3 sequence: CASSQIGTGNYGYTF. In DNA form, the CDR3 reads TGCGCCAGCAGCCAAATTGGGACAGGGAACTATGGCTACACCTTC.